Below are 17 T cell receptor beta chains sequenced from a single sample in a study of blood T cell repertoires in COVID-19. Method: immunoSEQ multiplex PCR; TCRdb's copy keeps in-frame clones and lacks some. There are about 140,000 clones in the sample; approximately 88% occur only once, and 1.5% to 2% lies in the top ten. The sample was peripheral blood. These receptors all come from a woman in her 50s with acute or convalescent COVID-19.

The chain combines TRBV6-5 with TRBJ1-6, with TRBD1 as a possible D gene (6 bases). This CDR3 is built from 16 residues. Germline loops: CDR1 MNHEY, CDR2 SVGAGI. V lost 0 bases to trimming and J lost 9 bases, with 15 bases between them. The CDR3 DNA reads TGTGCCAGCAGTTACTCTCCAGGGGATAGCTCTTCACCCCTCCACTTT. Protein: CASSYSPGDSSSPLHF.

The chain recombines TRBV27 with TRBJ1-2, with D possibly being TRBD1 (5 bases). Trimming removed 2 bases at V and 2 bases at J, with 9 bases between. The CDR3 totals 14 residues. Per germline, CDR1 MNHEY and CDR2 SMNVEV (reference sequence). The CDR3 loop is CASSLRGGNYGYTF. The DNA of the CDR3 is TGTGCCAGCAGTTTAAGGGGTGGGAACTATGGCTACACCTTC.

The chain uses TRBV27 and TRBJ1-2, with D possibly being TRBD1 (5 bases). Looked up from germline, CDR1 is MNHEY and CDR2 is SMNVEV (reference sequence). The CDR3 sequence is 14 residues long. The V end lost 2 bases, the J end lost 4 bases, and 11 bases lay between the germline ends. CDR3 DNA sequence: TGTGCCAGCAGTTTAAGGCAGGGTGTCTATGGCTACACCTTC. It codes for CASSLRQGVYGYTF.

The V gene is TRBV6-5, the J gene TRBJ1-5; no clear D gene. V gave up 2 bases and J gave up 3 bases, with 5 bases separating them. This CDR3 has 13 amino acids. Germline CDR1 reads MNHEY; CDR2 reads SVGAGI. The CDR3 coding sequence is TGTGCCAGCAGTTACGGGCCCAATCAGCCCCAGCATTTT. It translates to CASSYGPNQPQHF.

The chain joins TRBV29-1 to TRBJ2-7; 15 bases line up with TRBD2. The CDR3 runs to 15 residues. CDR1 and CDR2 from the germline V gene are SQVTM and ANQGSEA. J was trimmed by 4 bases and V by 7 bases; bases with no gene match: 8. The CDR3 DNA sequence: TGCAGCGCCGCGCGTGGGACTAGCGGGAGGTACGAGCAGTACTTC. Translated: CSAARGTSGRYEQYF.

The rearrangement links TRBV2 to TRBJ1-5; 11 nucleotides align to TRBD1. The CDR3 runs 14 residues. The trim removed 5 bases at V and 5 bases at J, leaving 2 bases unmatched. Germline V gene data show CDR1 as SNHLY and CDR2 as FYNNEI. CDR3 sequence reads: CASSPGQGDQPQHF. For the CDR3, the DNA is TGTGCCAGCAGTCCGGGACAGGGGGATCAGCCCCAGCATTTT.

J is TRBJ2-7 and V is TRBV5-1; 13 nucleotides align to TRBD2. Unmatched junction bases numbered 9, after V lost 2 bases and J lost 4 bases. Germline-derived CDR1 and CDR2 are SGHRS and YFSETQ. The CDR3 runs 17 residues. DNA of the CDR3: TGCGCCAGCAGCTTAGGACTAGCGGGAGAGATAGGATACGAGCAGTACTTC. It codes for CASSLGLAGEIGYEQYF.

The V call is TRBV3-1 (or the pseudogene TRBV3-2), the J call TRBJ2-7; TRBD2 matches 10 bases. The CDR3 contains 17 residues. The trim removed 8 bases at V and 6 bases at J, leaving 19 bases unmatched. Germline assignment: CDR1 LGHDT and CDR2 YNNKEL (reference sequence). Written as DNA, the CDR3 is TGTGCCAGCCAGGGAGGGGTGGATAGCGGGAGGAGAGTCGAGCAGTACTTC. Its translation is CASQGGVDSGRRVEQYF.

This clone appeared a single time. The chain employs TRBV5-1 and TRBJ1-4; TRBD1 matches at 7 bases. J lost 8 bases, V lost 1 base, and 8 bases had no gene match. The CDR3 is made up of 15 amino acids. From germline, CDR1 is SGHRS and CDR2 YFSETQ. The CDR3 region has the DNA TGCGCCAGCAGCTTGTATGACAGGGACGAGGAAAAACTGTTTTTT. Protein: CASSLYDRDEEKLFF.

The V and J genes are TRBV9 and TRBJ1-2, with a tentative D call TRBD1 (5 bases). Germline V gene lookup returns CDR1 SGDLS and CDR2 YYNGEE. The CDR3 runs to 15 residues. V lost 4 bases to trimming and J lost 2 bases, with 15 bases between them. The CDR3 region has the DNA TGTGCCAGCAGCCGTGGGGACTCTGCGAACTATGGCTACACCTTC. Its protein is CASSRGDSANYGYTF.

The V call is TRBV6-4, the J call TRBJ1-1; the match to TRBD1 covers 11 bases. The germline CDR1 and CDR2 sequences are MRHNA and SNTAGT. This CDR3 is 14 amino acids long. The V gene end was trimmed by 5 bases and the J gene end by 5 bases; junction bases not matched to a gene: 4. The CDR3 bases are TGTGCCAGCAGTAGGGACAGGGGGTTTACTGAAGCTTTCTTT. Residues: CASSRDRGFTEAFF.

The gene calls are TRBV6-5 and TRBJ1-4, with D perhaps matching TRBD1 (5 bases). CDR1 is MNHEY, CDR2 SVGAGI, per germline. The CDR3 covers 13 residues. The V and J ends lost 7 bases and 0 bases respectively, with 6 bases between them. The DNA of the CDR3 is TGTGCCAGCACCAGGGCAACTAATGAAAAACTGTTTTTT. This translates into CASTRATNEKLFF.

V usage is TRBV5-1 and J usage is TRBJ2-1; possible D gene TRBD1, 6 bases. Germline CDR1 and CDR2: SGHRS and YFSETQ. CDR3 length: 17 amino acids. Trimming took off 1 base at V and 2 bases at J, with 16 bases between the two ends. The CDR3 DNA reads as TGCGCCAGCAGCTTGATGGGGGCCCTCACAACCTACAATGAGCAGTTCTTC. As protein: CASSLMGALTTYNEQFF.

The CDR3 sequence is CASSTGTLPYEQYF. The CDR3 bases are TGTGCCAGCAGTACGGGGACACTACCCTACGAGCAGTACTTC. The chain is built from TRBV28 and TRBJ2-7; D is perhaps TRBD1 (6 bases). Trimming pared 5 bases from V and 2 bases from J, leaving 13 bases between. Germline V gene sequence: CDR1 MDHEN, CDR2 SYDVKM. The CDR3 totals 14 residues.

V usage is TRBV18 and J usage is TRBJ1-5; D gene uncertain. Germline CDR1 KGHSH, CDR2 LQKENI. The CDR3 runs 17 residues. V lost 3 bases and J lost 0, with 15 bases in between. For the CDR3, the DNA is TGTGCCAGCTCACCGAGCAGCGAGATCTATAGCAATCAGCCCCAGCATTTT. It specifies CASSPSSEIYSNQPQHF.

The rearrangement links TRBV19 to TRBJ2-7, with a weak D call TRBD1 (6 bases). The CDR3 has 11 residues. CDR1 and CDR2 (germline): LNHDA, SQIVND (reference sequence). V was clipped by 9 bases and J by 4 bases, with 10 bases between them. CDR3 in amino acids: CASKQGYEQYF. CDR3 bases: TGTGCCAGCAAACAGGGATACGAGCAGTACTTC.

The chain uses TRBV5-1 and TRBJ2-3; TRBD2 might be the D (6 bases). With 4 bases removed from V and 0 bases from J, the gap between germline ends came to 15 bases. Per the germline V gene, CDR1 is SGHRS and CDR2 is YFSETQ. The CDR3 is made up of 16 amino acids. CDR3 in amino acids: CASSGNSGSSTDTQYF. In nucleotides, the CDR3 is TGCGCCAGCAGCGGAAATAGCGGTTCTAGCACAGATACGCAGTATTTT.